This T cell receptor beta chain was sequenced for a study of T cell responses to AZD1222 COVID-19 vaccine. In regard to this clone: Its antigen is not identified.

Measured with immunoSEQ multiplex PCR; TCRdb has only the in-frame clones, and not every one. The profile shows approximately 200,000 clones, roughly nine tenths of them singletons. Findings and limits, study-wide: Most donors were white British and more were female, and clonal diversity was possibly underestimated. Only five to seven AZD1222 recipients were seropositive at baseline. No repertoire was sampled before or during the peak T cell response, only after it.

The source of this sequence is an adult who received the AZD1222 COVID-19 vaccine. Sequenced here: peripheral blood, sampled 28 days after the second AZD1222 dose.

The CDR3, as DNA: TGTGCCAGCAGTCAGGGCGGGACGATCACCTACGAGCAGTACTTC. Residues: CASSQGGTITYEQYF. V usage is TRBV28 and J usage is TRBJ2-7, with D possibly being TRBD2 (6 bases). Trimming stripped 5 bases from V and 2 bases from J, with 16 bases between. The length of the CDR3 is 15 residues. The germline gives CDR1 MDHEN, CDR2 SYDVKM.